The 20 T cell receptor beta chains presented below share a single source sample, sequenced in a study of blood T cells in healthy people across ages. Then a second PCR, running about 7 to 11 cycles, was carried out with a sample-barcoded 5' primer and a J-beta primer mix. Each CDR3 protein gets one entry after TCRdb re-called the 5' RACE reads with MiXCR. The sample has hundreds of thousands of distinct CDR3 sequences, roughly 43% seen once; the top ten hold 20% to 25%. The sequenced sample consisted of blood. All receptors come from a woman aged 55-69 years in good health.

This clonotype was seen repeatedly, ten times or more. The DNA of the CDR3 is TGTGCCAGCAGCTTCGGGACAGGGGGTCTTGAGACCCAGTACTTC. Translated: CASSFGTGGLETQYF. The chain joins TRBV7-3 to TRBJ2-5, with 11 positions matching TRBD1. The CDR3 is 15 amino acids. Germline V CDR1 and CDR2: SGHTA, FQGTGA. Unmatched junction bases numbered 5, after V lost 3 bases and J lost 5 bases.

This clonotype showed up just a few times. The rearrangement uses TRBV6-2 or TRBV6-3 and TRBJ2-3; the match to TRBD1 covers 8 bases. The trim removed 11 bases at V and 6 bases at J, leaving 7 bases unmatched. Germline V gene lookup returns CDR1 MNHEY and CDR2 SVGEGT. This CDR3 has 12 amino acids. The CDR3 region is CASGQVGDTQYF. As DNA, the CDR3 is TGTGCCTCGGGACAGGTGGGGGATACGCAGTATTTT.

This clonotype was counted at least ten times. As DNA, the CDR3 is TGTGCCAGCAAAAGGACAGTACAAGAGACCCAGTACTTC. Its translation is CASKRTVQETQYF. The V and J genes are TRBV6-6 and TRBJ2-5; D might be TRBD1 (6 bases). V was shortened by 7 bases and J by 2 bases, with 11 bases between the two germline ends. The CDR3 runs to 13 residues. Germline CDR1 reads MNHNY; CDR2 reads SVGAGI (reference sequence).

The chain combines TRBV6-2 or TRBV6-3 with TRBJ2-1; D perhaps matches TRBD2 (6 bases). Germline V gene data show CDR1 as MNHEY and CDR2 as SVGEGT. The CDR3 has 15 residues. Between the trimmed V and J ends, which lost 5 bases and 4 bases, there was a span of 15 bases. CDR3 protein: CASSRRDGTYNEQFF. CDR3 DNA sequence: TGTGCCAGCAGTCGGCGGGACGGAACTTACAATGAGCAGTTCTTC.

CDR3 in amino acids: CASSLAVGTETQYF. The CDR3 bases are TGCGCCAGCAGCTTGGCCGTAGGGACCGAGACCCAGTACTTC. The chain couples TRBV5-1 to TRBJ2-5; possibly TRBD1 or TRBD2 for D (5 bases each). Germline V gene lookup returns CDR1 SGHRS and CDR2 YFSETQ. V shed 0 bases and J shed 5 bases, with 11 bases lying between them. This CDR3 has 14 residues.

This clonotype has a single count. The gene calls are TRBV4-3 and TRBJ1-3; the D is unclear. The germline V and J ends were trimmed by 0 bases and 2 bases, with 5 bases remaining between them. This CDR3 comprises 14 residues. Germline assignment: CDR1 LGHNA and CDR2 YSLEER. As DNA, the CDR3 is TGCGCCAGCAGCCAAGAAAAGGCTGGAAACACCATATATTTT. It is translated as CASSQEKAGNTIYF.

This chain joins TRBV27 and TRBJ1-1; D is ambiguous. The CDR3 loop spans 14 amino acids. Germline V gives CDR1 MNHEY, CDR2 SMNVEV (reference sequence). Trimming left V 4 bases short and J 5 bases short, with 14 bases between. The CDR3 nucleotides read TGTGCCAGCAGTTCCCCCTCCCCGAGTACTGAAGCTTTCTTT. Translated, it gives CASSSPSPSTEAFF.

The sample holds a few counts of this clonotype. The chain has TRBV18 and TRBJ2-7; D may be TRBD1 (5 bases). The DNA end is a closer match to TRBJ2-5, so the J assignment may be wrong. The CDR3 totals 16 residues. Germline CDR1 reads KGHSH; CDR2 reads LQKENI. CDR3 region: CASSPRPTVTKETQYF. The CDR3 nucleotides are TGTGCCAGCTCACCAAGGCCGACAGTTACTAAAGAGACCCAGTACTTC.

The chain employs TRBV28 and TRBJ2-7; tentative D call: TRBD2 (6 bases). This CDR3 has 11 residues. Germline V gene data show CDR1 as MDHEN and CDR2 as SYDVKM. In nucleotides, the CDR3 is TGTGTCGCGGGGAGCTCCTACGAGCAGTACTTC. This encodes CVAGSSYEQYF.

Here the CDR3 reads CASSRAGASTDTQYF. The CDR3 DNA follows: TGTGCCAGCAGTCGGGCAGGCGCTAGCACAGATACGCAGTATTTT. The rearrangement uses TRBV6-2 or TRBV6-3 and TRBJ2-3; unclear D gene. The CDR3 is 15 amino acids. The germline V and J ends were trimmed by 5 bases and 0 bases, with 12 bases remaining between them. Germline V gives CDR1 MNHEY, CDR2 SVGEGT.

As for this clonotype: One end of the junction is discordant with germline, which a read error may explain. The genes are TRBV5-5 and TRBJ2-5; either TRBD1 or TRBD2 may fit D (5 bases each). The CDR3 is made up of 15 amino acids. Per the germline V gene, CDR1 is SGHKS and CDR2 is YYEKEE (reference sequence). The CDR3: CASSLSGGPQGTQYF. For the CDR3, the DNA is TGTGCCAGCAGCTTGTCTGGGGGTCCGCAAGGGACCCAGTACTTC.

This clonotype was seen a few times. The CDR3 region is CASIKVPEGLFSGANVLTF. CDR3 sequence (DNA): TGTGCCAGCATCAAAGTCCCCGAGGGTTTGTTCTCTGGGGCCAACGTCCTGACTTTC. The gene calls are TRBV11-2 and TRBJ2-6; D is perhaps TRBD2 (5 bases). CDR1 and CDR2 (germline): SGHAT, FQNNGV. V lost 7 bases and J 0 bases, leaving 22 bases between the germline ends. CDR3 length: 19 residues.

The chain couples TRBV5-1 to TRBJ1-1; D unresolved. The V and J ends lost 3 bases and 2 bases respectively, with 5 bases between them. This CDR3 is built from 12 residues. Germline V gives CDR1 SGHRS, CDR2 YFSETQ. The CDR3 is CASSWENTEAFF. Here the CDR3 DNA reads TGCGCCAGCAGCTGGGAAAACACTGAAGCTTTCTTT.

The chain has TRBV27 and TRBJ2-7, with 10 bases that match TRBD1. CDR1 and CDR2 (germline): MNHEY, SMNVEV (reference sequence). The trim removed 3 bases at V and 5 bases at J, leaving 4 bases unmatched. This CDR3 has 14 amino acids. The CDR3 nucleotides are TGTGCCAGCAGTTTCGACAGGGGGCTCAACGAGCAGTACTTC. Amino acid sequence: CASSFDRGLNEQYF.

As to this clonotype: Possible read error: a much larger clone is one base away. The CDR3 sequence: CASSLVGYTEAFF. CDR3 nucleotide sequence: TGTGCCAGCAGTTTAGTGGGGTACACTGAAGCTTTCTTT. This sequence joins TRBV12-3 or TRBV12-4 and TRBJ1-1, with unresolved D. The CDR3 has 13 amino acids. Deletions cut 1 base from V and 3 bases from J, with 6 bases between.

This clonotype occurred a few times. The chain combines TRBV20-1 with TRBJ2-3; either TRBD1 or TRBD2 may fit D (5 bases each). CDR1 is DFQATT, CDR2 SNEGSKA, per germline (reference sequence). V shed 6 bases and J shed 5 bases, with 9 bases lying between them. The CDR3 consists of 11 residues. The CDR3 loop reads CSAQRGDTQYF. DNA for the CDR3: TGCAGTGCCCAGAGGGGAGATACGCAGTATTTT.

The chain links TRBV4-1 to TRBJ2-3; maybe TRBD2 (7 bases). The CDR3 consists of 16 residues. The germline V and J ends were trimmed by 0 bases and 6 bases, with 16 bases remaining between them. Germline CDR1 MGHRA, CDR2 YSYEKL. The CDR3 loop is CASSQEGGGPPDTQYF. CDR3 sequence (DNA): TGCGCCAGCAGCCAAGAGGGCGGGGGCCCTCCGGATACGCAGTATTTT.

This clonotype has only a few counts. This sequence may be a read error, since a much larger clone differs from it by one base. The chain combines TRBV12-3 or TRBV12-4 with TRBJ2-5, with unresolved D. The germline V and J ends were trimmed by 3 bases and 11 bases, with 19 bases remaining between them. The CDR3 consists of 14 residues. Here the CDR3 DNA reads TGTGCCAGCAGTTTTGGGTCCAACCACAATGAGCAGTACTTC. This gives the protein CASSFGSNHNEQYF.

The chain carries TRBV11-1 and TRBJ2-3; no definite D call. This CDR3 is built from 14 residues. Germline lookup yields CDR1 SGHAT and CDR2 FQDESV (reference sequence). The germline V and J ends were trimmed by 5 bases and 2 bases, with 11 bases remaining between them. The DNA of the CDR3 is TGTGCCAGCAGCGAAAGACGGATCACAGATACGCAGTATTTT. Its translation: CASSERRITDTQYF.

This clonotype was counted between two and nine times. The chain combines TRBV25-1 with TRBJ2-1; D gene ambiguous. Germline values: CDR1 MGHDK, CDR2 SYGVNS. V gave up 8 bases and J gave up 7 bases, with 12 bases separating them. The CDR3 has 12 amino acids. The DNA of the CDR3 is TGTGCCAGCGGTAAAACGAGTAATGAGCAGTTCTTC. It codes for CASGKTSNEQFF.